Each of the 32 T cell receptor beta chains below was sequenced from the same sample in a study of vaccination effects on CD4 cells after COVID-19. The antigens of these receptors remain unknown. ViraFEST expansion of antigen-specific CD4+ T cells with viral peptide pools preceded sequencing. Upon completion of roughly ten days in culture, CD4+ T cells were isolated. The participants, recipients of two vaccine doses, got either BNT162b2 or mRNA-1273. Sequencing used immunoSEQ multiplex PCR; TCRdb keeps in-frame clones, though not all of them. The sample lists more than 40,000 clones, around 74% occurring once. The sequencing here drew on CD4+ T cells from PBMCs cultured with HCoV-OC43 spike peptides, taken after COVID-19 vaccination. Subset noted: HCoV-OC43 spike overlapping peptide pool stimulation. These TCRs come from a human donor who received a COVID-19 vaccine.

This rearrangement joins TRBV6-6 to TRBJ1-5, with D possibly TRBD1 on 6 matching bases. The V end lost 5 bases, the J end lost 0 bases, and 8 bases lay between the germline ends. This CDR3 contains 14 residues. The germline gives CDR1 MNHNY, CDR2 SVGAGI (reference sequence). DNA for the CDR3: TGTGCCAGCAGTGGACAGATTAGCAATCAGCCCCAGCATTTT. It translates to CASSGQISNQPQHF.

V gene TRBV6-1 combines with J gene TRBJ1-5; D possibly corresponds to TRBD1 (5 bases). V was clipped by 1 base and J by 2 bases, with 12 bases between them. This CDR3 region has 16 residues. Looked up from germline, CDR1 is MNHNS and CDR2 is SASEGT. This CDR3 is CASSEVAGRGNQPQHF. The CDR3 DNA sequence: TGTGCCAGCAGTGAAGTGGCAGGGCGGGGCAATCAGCCCCAGCATTTT.

V and J are TRBV5-1 and TRBJ2-1; 8 bases line up with TRBD2. Losses at the gene ends were 1 base for V and 7 bases for J; bases not matched to a gene: 25. This CDR3 contains 21 residues. Germline CDR1 reads SGHRS; CDR2 reads YFSETQ. CDR3 region: CASSLRAGLALYAPVFNEQFF. CDR3 bases: TGCGCCAGCAGCTTGAGGGCCGGACTAGCCCTATACGCCCCCGTATTTAATGAGCAGTTCTTC. Full variable domain (missing parts from reference TRBV5-1 and TRBJ2-1): KAGVTQTPRYLIKTRGQQVTLSCSPISGHRSVSWYQQTPGQGLQFLFEYFSETQRNKGNFPGRFSGRQFSNSRSEMNVSTLELGDSALYLCASSLRAGLALYAPVFNEQFFGPGTRLTVL.

In DNA form, the CDR3 reads TGTGCCAGCAGTGACAAGGTTTATACGCAGTATTTT. It codes for CASSDKVYTQYF. The V gene is TRBV25-1, the J gene TRBJ2-3; D is undetermined. This CDR3 has 12 amino acids. With 3 bases removed from V and 7 bases from J, the gap between germline ends came to 8 bases. Germline loops: CDR1 MGHDK, CDR2 SYGVNS.

This clone was seen more than once but under ten times. The chain joins TRBV6-2 or TRBV6-3 to TRBJ1-4; D remains ambiguous. This CDR3 comprises 13 residues. The germline CDR1 and CDR2 sequences are MNHEY and SVGEGT. Trimming left V 5 bases short and J 5 bases short, with 9 bases between. In nucleotides, the CDR3 is TGTGCCAGCAGTGTGGACCTGAATGAAAAACTGTTTTTT. Translation gives CASSVDLNEKLFF.

This rearrangement joins TRBV4-1 to TRBJ2-5; 16 bases are a match to TRBD2. CDR3 length: 20 amino acids. Germline lookup yields CDR1 MGHRA and CDR2 YSYEKL. V was clipped by 0 bases and J by 5 bases; unmatched bases: 12. CDR3 sequence: CASSQELGRLGLAGGETQYF. CDR3 coding DNA: TGCGCCAGCAGCCAAGAATTGGGTCGTCTGGGACTAGCGGGAGGGGAGACCCAGTACTTC.

This clone came up a few times. V and J are TRBV7-6 and TRBJ2-5; D tentatively fits TRBD1 or TRBD2 (6 bases each). V was trimmed by 1 base and J by 1 base, leaving 13 bases between them. The CDR3 runs to 16 residues. Germline CDR1 and CDR2: SGHVS and FNYEAQ. The CDR3 spells CASSLVWGAGQETQYF. DNA of the CDR3: TGTGCCAGCAGCTTAGTATGGGGGGCCGGCCAAGAGACCCAGTACTTC.

V usage is TRBV18 and J usage is TRBJ1-5; D is unclear. This CDR3 spans 12 amino acids. Germline V gene data show CDR1 as KGHSH and CDR2 as LQKENI. V was shortened by 0 bases and J by 7 bases, with 4 bases between the two germline ends. CDR3 in amino acids: CASSPPGQPQHF. In DNA form, the CDR3 reads TGTGCCAGCTCACCACCGGGGCAGCCCCAGCATTTT.

V usage is TRBV10-3 and J usage is TRBJ2-1; TRBD1 agrees at 10 bases. The CDR3 is made up of 13 amino acids. J lost 8 bases, V lost 6 bases, and 4 bases had no gene match. The germline CDR1 and CDR2 sequences are ENHRY and SYGVKD. The CDR3 spells CAIRETGGDEQFF. CDR3 nucleotides: TGTGCCATCAGGGAGACAGGGGGCGATGAGCAGTTCTTC.

The chain uses TRBV5-1 and TRBJ1-2; 8 bases map to TRBD1. Germline CDR1 is SGHRS and CDR2 is YFSETQ. The CDR3 loop spans 17 amino acids. The junction had 17 bases not matched to a gene; V was cut back by 4 bases and J by 6 bases. CDR3 amino acids: CASSPRQGRRLLHGYTF. In nucleotides, the CDR3 is TGCGCCAGCAGCCCGCGACAGGGGAGGCGATTATTACATGGCTACACCTTC.

The rearrangement links TRBV18 to TRBJ2-1, with D possibly being TRBD1 (6 bases). CDR3 length: 15 amino acids. V lost 0 bases and J lost 5, with 11 bases in between. Looked up from germline, CDR1 is KGHSH and CDR2 is LQKENI. CDR3 loop: CASSPPTGGNNEQFF. CDR3 nucleotide sequence: TGTGCCAGCTCACCACCGACTGGGGGCAACAATGAGCAGTTCTTC. The complete variable domain, with remaining parts taken from reference TRBV18 and TRBJ2-1, reads NAGVMQNPRHLVRRRGQEARLRCSPMKGHSHVYWYRQLPEEGLKFMVYLQKENIIDESGMPKERFSAEFPKEGPSILRIQQVVRGDSAAYFCASSPPTGGNNEQFFGPGTRLTVL.

This clone has only one observation. J is TRBJ1-1 and V is TRBV14; D remains unclear. Germline V gene sequence: CDR1 SGHDN, CDR2 FVKESK. The CDR3 extends over 13 amino acids. The germline V and J ends were trimmed by 2 bases and 2 bases, with 6 bases remaining between them. The DNA for the CDR3 is TGTGCCAGCAGCCAAAGGGTTAACACTGAAGCTTTCTTT. As protein: CASSQRVNTEAFF.

V gene TRBV20-1 combines with J gene TRBJ1-4, with a tentative D call TRBD1 (6 bases). The V end was cut by 3 bases, the J end by 4 bases, with 15 bases between. The CDR3 consists of 15 residues. Germline V gene data show CDR1 as DFQATT and CDR2 as SNEGSKA (reference sequence). The CDR3 DNA follows: TGCAGTGCTAGTCCACTGGACAGTTTTAATGAAAAACTGTTTTTT. As protein: CSASPLDSFNEKLFF.

V usage is TRBV19 and J usage is TRBJ2-4, with 8 bases fitting TRBD2. Per germline, CDR1 LNHDA and CDR2 SQIVND (reference sequence). The length of the CDR3 is 14 residues. V dropped 4 bases and J dropped 5; count of bases not matched to a gene: 4. The CDR3 DNA follows: TGTGCCAGTAGTAAGGTAGCGGGGCAAAACATTCAGTACTTC. This sequence encodes CASSKVAGQNIQYF. The variable domain in full, completed from reference TRBV19 and TRBJ2-4, reads DGGITQSPKYLFRKEGQNVTLSCEQNLNHDAMYWYRQDPGQGLRLIYYSQIVNDFQKGDIAEGYSVSREKKESFPLTVTSAQKNPTAFYLCASSKVAGQNIQYFGAGTRLSVL.

A single count supports this clone. The V call is TRBV7-2, the J call TRBJ1-1; D uncertain. Per the germline V gene, CDR1 is SGHTA and CDR2 is FQGNSA. The CDR3 has 14 residues. Deletions cut 2 bases from V and 2 bases from J, with 9 bases between. The CDR3 nucleotides are TGTGCCAGCAGCTTAACCGGGGTTAACACTGAAGCTTTCTTT. Amino acids: CASSLTGVNTEAFF.

The CDR3 region is CASSWSTGADEKLFF. CDR3 nucleotide sequence: TGTGCCAGCAGTTGGTCGACAGGGGCGGATGAAAAACTGTTTTTT. This chain connects TRBV6-6 to TRBJ1-4; 8 bases map to TRBD1. V shed 4 bases and J 6 bases; nucleotides not matched to a gene: 7. This CDR3 comprises 15 residues. Germline loops: CDR1 MNHNY, CDR2 SVGAGI (reference sequence).

In the case of this clone: The sample holds other DNA sequences that translate to the same CDR3. The gene calls are TRBV6-6 and TRBJ2-1, with TRBD1 as a possible D gene (5 bases). Between the trimmed V and J ends, which lost 2 bases and 1 base, there was a span of 9 bases. The germline V gene has CDR1 MNHNY and CDR2 SVGAGI (reference sequence). CDR3 length equals 15 residues. As DNA, the CDR3 is TGTGCCAGCAGTTACGAGGCAGGGTCCTACAATGAGCAGTTCTTC. Translating it yields CASSYEAGSYNEQFF.

The gene calls are TRBV18 and TRBJ1-5, with D possibly matching TRBD1 (6 bases). The ends were cut back, 1 base at V and 2 bases at J, with 24 bases in the middle. Looked up from germline, CDR1 is KGHSH and CDR2 is LQKENI. This CDR3 spans 20 amino acids. The CDR3 DNA reads as TGTGCCAGCTCACCACTCCCATTGACAGGATGGGGTGGTGGCAATCAGCCCCAGCATTTT. This sequence encodes CASSPLPLTGWGGGNQPQHF.

This clone is labeled medium-sized. The chain has TRBV30 and TRBJ2-5; D remains unclear. The V end was cut by 0 bases, the J end by 4 bases, with 9 bases between. Germline CDR1 GTSNPN, CDR2 SVGIG (reference sequence). There are 13 residues in the CDR3. The CDR3 DNA follows: TGTGCCTGGAGTGTAGGTGTAGGAGAGACCCAGTACTTC. This sequence encodes CAWSVGVGETQYF.

The V and J genes are TRBV5-1 and TRBJ2-1, with 7 bases aligning to TRBD1. This CDR3 has 13 amino acids. The germline gives CDR1 SGHRS, CDR2 YFSETQ. V dropped 4 bases and J dropped 7; count of bases not matched to a gene: 5. In DNA form, the CDR3 reads TGCGCCAGCAGCACCGACAGGGAAAATGAGCAGTTCTTC. This sequence encodes CASSTDRENEQFF.

The chain joins TRBV18 to TRBJ2-5; the D gene is possibly TRBD1 (6 bases). V lost 5 bases and J 1 base, leaving 8 bases between the germline ends. CDR3 size: 13 residues. Germline assignment: CDR1 KGHSH and CDR2 LQKENI. This CDR3 is CASSRDTQETQYF. CDR3 nucleotides: TGTGCCAGCTCAAGGGACACCCAAGAGACCCAGTACTTC.

CDR3 nucleotide sequence: TGTGCCAGCACCCTGGGACATTCGTTCGGGGAGCTGTTTTTT. It is translated as CASTLGHSFGELFF. The V call is TRBV5-8, the J call TRBJ2-2, with a weak D call TRBD1 (6 bases). With 6 bases removed from V and 7 bases from J, the gap between germline ends came to 16 bases. Germline CDR1 and CDR2: SGHTS and YDEGEE. This CDR3 has 14 amino acids.

This chain uses TRBV6-5 with TRBJ1-2; D gene uncertain. This CDR3 is 12 amino acids long. With 5 bases removed from V and 2 bases from J, the gap between germline ends came to 6 bases. Germline loops: CDR1 MNHEY, CDR2 SVGAGI. This CDR3 is CASSNDNYGYTF. The CDR3 bases are TGTGCCAGCAGTAATGACAACTATGGCTACACCTTC.

This chain connects TRBV5-4 to TRBJ2-7; D unresolved. CDR1 is SGHNT and CDR2 is YYREEE in the germline V gene (reference sequence). CDR3 size: 13 residues. Trimming shortened V by 0 bases and J by 1 base, and 5 bases separated the two germline ends. The CDR3 sequence: CASSLVGSYEQYF. The CDR3 bases are TGTGCCAGCAGCTTGGTAGGGTCCTACGAGCAGTACTTC.

The rearrangement uses TRBV7-2 and TRBJ1-6; maybe TRBD1 (5 bases). V lost 4 bases and J 8 bases, leaving 18 bases between the germline ends. This CDR3 contains 16 residues. Germline V gives CDR1 SGHTA, CDR2 FQGNSA. CDR3 loop: CASSSRPGRADSPLHF. The CDR3 DNA is TGTGCCAGCAGCTCTAGACCCGGCAGGGCGGATTCACCCCTCCACTTT.

CDR3 DNA: TGCGCCAGCAGTGACGGGGCCGAAGCTTTCTTT. This gives the protein CASSDGAEAFF. V usage is TRBV10-1 and J usage is TRBJ1-1; perhaps TRBD1 as D (5 bases). This CDR3 comprises 11 residues. The ends were cut back, 3 bases at V and 8 bases at J, with 7 bases in the middle. Germline CDR1 WNHNN, CDR2 SYGVQD (reference sequence).

The chain has TRBV5-6 and TRBJ1-1; D may be TRBD1 (6 bases). The germline V gene has CDR1 SGHDT and CDR2 YYEEEE. The V gene lost 0 bases and the J gene lost 5 bases, with 11 bases spanning the gap. This CDR3 contains 14 residues. CDR3 sequence: CASSLGRGRTEAFF. CDR3 in DNA: TGTGCCAGCAGCTTGGGCAGGGGTCGGACTGAAGCTTTCTTT.

This clone was observed a single time. The chain employs TRBV5-4 and TRBJ2-2, with 7 bases identical to TRBD1. V lost 4 bases, J lost 5 bases, and 5 bases stayed unmatched. The CDR3 covers 14 residues. Germline V gives CDR1 SGHNT, CDR2 YYREEE (reference sequence). The CDR3 region has the DNA TGTGCCAGCAGCCTTCAGGGGGTGACCGGGGAGCTGTTTTTT. Encoded protein: CASSLQGVTGELFF.

The chain carries TRBV6-5 and TRBJ1-1; 7 bases line up with TRBD1. Unmatched junction bases numbered 4, after V lost 2 bases and J lost 4 bases. The CDR3 length is 14 residues. The germline V gene encodes CDR1 MNHEY and CDR2 SVGAGI. CDR3 in DNA: TGTGCCAGCAGTTACAGGGGGCGAGGCACTGAAGCTTTCTTT. Its translation is CASSYRGRGTEAFF.

J is TRBJ2-7 and V is TRBV30; D gene uncertain. This CDR3 comprises 16 residues. Trimming took off 0 bases at V and 3 bases at J, with 18 bases between the two ends. Germline CDR1 is GTSNPN and CDR2 is SVGIG (reference sequence). The CDR3 loop reads CAWSVLRLRADYEQYF. The CDR3 DNA is TGTGCCTGGAGTGTATTGAGGCTAAGGGCAGACTACGAGCAGTACTTC.

The chain has TRBV19 and TRBJ2-5; 10 bases fit TRBD2. The CDR3 extends over 16 amino acids. After removal of 5 bases from V and 5 bases from J, the junction contained 11 bases not matched to a gene. Germline-derived CDR1 and CDR2 are LNHDA and SQIVND (reference sequence). The DNA of the CDR3 is TGTGCCAGTAGTGAGATTACCGGGACTAGCGACGAGACCCAGTACTTC. Translating it yields CASSEITGTSDETQYF.

The chain has TRBV20-1 and TRBJ1-1; possibly TRBD1 for D (5 bases). Germline assignment: CDR1 DFQATT and CDR2 SNEGSKA (reference sequence). The CDR3 loop spans 9 amino acids. Trimming removed 5 bases at V and 11 bases at J, with 9 bases between. This chain's CDR3 is CSAAGMAFF. DNA of the CDR3: TGCAGTGCTGCAGGGATGGCTTTCTTT.